This TCR beta chain was sequenced in a study of T cell responses to AZD1222 COVID-19 vaccine. Profiling relied on immunoSEQ multiplex PCR, and the TCRdb table lists in-frame clones only, not all of them. The table lists some 120,000 clones, 80% to 90% of them singletons. This CDR3 is built from 14 residues. From germline, CDR1 is LNHDA and CDR2 SQIVND (reference sequence). The V and J ends lost 6 bases and 0 bases respectively, with 6 bases between them. The sample here was peripheral blood, taken 28 days after the second AZD1222 dose. The TCR sequence derives from an adult who received the AZD1222 COVID-19 vaccine. The chain is built from TRBV19 and TRBJ1-6; D gene ambiguous. CDR3 in amino acids: CASRISSYNSPLHF. The DNA for the CDR3 is TGTGCCAGTAGGATAAGCTCCTATAATTCACCCCTCCACTTT.